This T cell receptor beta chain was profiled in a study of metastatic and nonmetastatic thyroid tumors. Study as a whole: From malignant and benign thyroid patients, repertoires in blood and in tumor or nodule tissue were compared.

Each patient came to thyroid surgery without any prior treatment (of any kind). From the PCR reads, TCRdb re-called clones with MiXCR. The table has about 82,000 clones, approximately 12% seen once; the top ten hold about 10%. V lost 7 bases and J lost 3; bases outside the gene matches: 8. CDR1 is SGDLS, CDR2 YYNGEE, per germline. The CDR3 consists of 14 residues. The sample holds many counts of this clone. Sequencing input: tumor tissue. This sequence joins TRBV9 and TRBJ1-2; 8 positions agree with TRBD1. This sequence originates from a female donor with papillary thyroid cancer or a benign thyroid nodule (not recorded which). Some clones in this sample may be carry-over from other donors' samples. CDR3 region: CASYGQGSHYGYTF. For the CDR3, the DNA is TGTGCCAGCTATGGACAGGGAAGCCACTATGGCTACACCTTC.